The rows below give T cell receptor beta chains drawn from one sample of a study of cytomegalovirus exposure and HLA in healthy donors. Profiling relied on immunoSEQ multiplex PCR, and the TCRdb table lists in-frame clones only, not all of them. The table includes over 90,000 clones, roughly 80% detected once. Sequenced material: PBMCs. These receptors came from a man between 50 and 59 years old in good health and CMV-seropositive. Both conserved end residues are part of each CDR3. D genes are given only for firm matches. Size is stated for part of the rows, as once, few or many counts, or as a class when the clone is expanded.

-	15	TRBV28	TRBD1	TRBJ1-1	CASSRDRVWGTEAFF	TGTGCCAGCAGTCGGGACAGGGTATGGGGTACTGAAGCTTTCTTT
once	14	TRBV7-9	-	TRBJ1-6	CASRLGAENSPLHF	TGTGCCAGCAGATTGGGGGCGGAGAATTCACCCCTCCACTTT
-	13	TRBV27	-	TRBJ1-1	CASSFQGPTEAFF	TGTGCCAGCAGTTTTCAGGGGCCCACTGAAGCTTTCTTT
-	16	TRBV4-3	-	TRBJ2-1	CASSQRVTSRLNEQFF	TGCGCCAGCAGCCAAAGGGTCACTAGCAGGTTAAATGAGCAGTTCTTC
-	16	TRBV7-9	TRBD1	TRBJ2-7	CASSSTGQGVYYEQYF	TGTGCCAGCAGCTCCACGGGACAGGGGGTCTACTACGAGCAGTACTTC
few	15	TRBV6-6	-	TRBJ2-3	CASTPQSPSADTQYF	TGTGCCAGCACACCCCAGTCACCCAGCGCAGATACGCAGTATTTT
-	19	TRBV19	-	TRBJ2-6	CASSRSTGRMGSGANVLTF	TGTGCCAGTAGTAGATCGACAGGGAGGATGGGATCTGGGGCCAACGTCCTGACTTTC
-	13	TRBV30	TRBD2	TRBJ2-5	CAWTSGGQETQYF	TGTGCCTGGACTAGCGGAGGGCAAGAGACCCAGTACTTC
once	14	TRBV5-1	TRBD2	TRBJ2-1	CASSQGLAGEEQFF	TGCGCCAGCAGCCAGGGACTAGCGGGAGAAGAGCAGTTCTTC
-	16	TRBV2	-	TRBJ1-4	CASTRTAPAVNEKLFF	TGTGCCAGCACTCGGACAGCCCCGGCGGTTAATGAAAAACTGTTTTTT
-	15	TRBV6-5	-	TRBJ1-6	CASSPGQGRESPLHF	TGTGCCAGCAGTCCAGGGCAGGGGAGAGAATCACCCCTCCACTTT
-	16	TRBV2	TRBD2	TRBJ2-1	CASSEVVSSGSNEQFF	TGTGCCAGCAGTGAAGTAGTGTCTAGCGGGAGCAATGAGCAGTTCTTC
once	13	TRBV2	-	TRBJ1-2	CASSGSGADGYTF	TGTGCCAGCAGTGGAAGCGGGGCCGATGGCTACACCTTC
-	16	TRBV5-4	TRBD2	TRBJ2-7	CASSSRRQRGSYEQYF	TGTGCCAGCAGCTCCCGCCGGCAGCGGGGATCCTACGAGCAGTACTTC
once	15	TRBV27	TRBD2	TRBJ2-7	CASSILAGGSYEQYF	TGTGCCAGCAGTATTCTAGCGGGAGGGAGCTACGAGCAGTACTTC
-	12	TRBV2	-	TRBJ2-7	CASQSPPYEQYF	TGTGCCAGCCAATCCCCCCCCTACGAGCAGTACTTC
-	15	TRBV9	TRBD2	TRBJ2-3	CASSPTGGPGDTQYF	TGTGCCAGCAGCCCCACGGGAGGGCCGGGAGATACGCAGTATTTT
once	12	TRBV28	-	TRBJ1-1	CASGTGNSEAFF	TGTGCCAGCGGTACAGGGAACTCTGAAGCTTTCTTT
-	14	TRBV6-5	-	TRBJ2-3	CASSSGLRTDTQYF	TGTGCCAGCAGTTCGGGACTGCGCACAGATACGCAGTATTTT
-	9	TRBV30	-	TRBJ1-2	CAWRALDPF	TGTGCCTGGAGGGCCCTAGATCCTTTC
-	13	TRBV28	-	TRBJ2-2	CASGSRDTGELFF	TGTGCCAGCGGGAGTCGGGACACCGGGGAGCTGTTTTTT
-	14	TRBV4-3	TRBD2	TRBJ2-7	CASSHSGSSYEQYF	TGCGCCAGCAGCCATAGCGGGAGCTCCTACGAGCAGTACTTC
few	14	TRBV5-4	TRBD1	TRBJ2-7	CASSLRTGEYEQYF	TGTGCCAGCAGCCTGAGGACAGGGGAGTACGAGCAGTACTTC
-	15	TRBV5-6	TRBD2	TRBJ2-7	CASSLREGHLNEQYF	TGTGCCAGCAGCTTGAGGGAGGGCCATTTAAACGAGCAGTACTTC
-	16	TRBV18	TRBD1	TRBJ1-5	CASSPSDRVGNQPQHF	TGTGCCAGCTCACCAAGCGACAGGGTTGGGAATCAGCCCCAGCATTTT
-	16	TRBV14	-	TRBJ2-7	CASSQDFTPGSYEQYF	TGTGCCAGCAGCCAAGACTTTACCCCAGGATCCTACGAGCAGTACTTC
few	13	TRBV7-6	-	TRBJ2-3	CASSSYNTDTQYF	TGTGCCAGCAGCTCATACAACACAGATACGCAGTATTTT
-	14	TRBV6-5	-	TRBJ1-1	CASSSLLSHTEAFF	TGTGCCAGCAGTTCCCTACTGAGCCACACTGAAGCTTTCTTT
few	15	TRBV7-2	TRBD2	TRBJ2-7	CASSSQTSSPYEQYF	TGTGCCAGCAGCTCCCAGACTAGCTCCCCCTACGAGCAGTACTTC
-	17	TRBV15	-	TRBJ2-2	CATSRADFSTNTGELFF	TGTGCCACCAGCAGAGCGGACTTTTCGACGAACACCGGGGAGCTGTTTTTT
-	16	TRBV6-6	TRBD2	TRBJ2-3	CASTHLAGEGGDTQYF	TGTGCCAGCACTCACTTAGCGGGAGAGGGGGGGGATACGCAGTATTTT
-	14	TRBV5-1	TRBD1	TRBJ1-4	CASSTGQGVEKLFF	TGCGCCAGCAGCACGGGACAGGGAGTTGAAAAACTGTTTTTT
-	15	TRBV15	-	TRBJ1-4	CATSRATATNEKLFF	TGTGCCACCAGCAGAGCGACAGCAACTAATGAAAAACTGTTTTTT
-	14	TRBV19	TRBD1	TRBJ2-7	CASSTGTGGEEQYF	TGTGCCAGTAGTACCGGGACAGGGGGCGAAGAGCAGTACTTC
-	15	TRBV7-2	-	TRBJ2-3	CASSLDSGGTDTQYF	TGTGCCAGCAGCTTAGATAGCGGCGGCACAGATACGCAGTATTTT
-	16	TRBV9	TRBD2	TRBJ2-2	CASSPRTSGPTRELFF	TGTGCCAGCAGCCCCCGGACTAGCGGCCCCACCAGGGAGCTGTTTTTT
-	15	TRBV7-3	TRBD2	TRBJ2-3	CASSPQSGGRHTQYF	TGTGCCAGCAGCCCCCAGTCCGGGGGGAGGCATACGCAGTATTTT
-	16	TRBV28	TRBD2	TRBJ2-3	CASSSSLAGGTDTQYF	TGTGCCAGCAGCTCCTCACTAGCGGGGGGCACAGATACGCAGTATTTT
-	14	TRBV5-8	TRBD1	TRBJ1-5	CASSLGTGHQPQHF	TGTGCCAGCAGCTTGGGGACAGGGCATCAGCCCCAGCATTTT
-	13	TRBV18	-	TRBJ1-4	CASSPPGDEKLFF	TGTGCCAGCTCACCACCAGGGGATGAAAAACTGTTTTTT
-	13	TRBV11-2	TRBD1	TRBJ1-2	CASSLDRVGGYTF	TGTGCCAGCAGCCTAGACAGGGTTGGTGGCTACACCTTC
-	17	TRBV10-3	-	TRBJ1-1	CAIRERTVLVMNTEAFF	TGTGCCATCAGGGAGAGGACAGTTCTTGTTATGAACACTGAAGCTTTCTTT
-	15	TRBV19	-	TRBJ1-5	CASRWGRTSNQPQHF	TGTGCCAGTAGGTGGGGGCGAACCAGCAATCAGCCCCAGCATTTT
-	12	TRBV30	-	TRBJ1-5	CAWSGRNQPQHF	TGTGCCTGGAGTGGGAGGAATCAGCCCCAGCATTTT
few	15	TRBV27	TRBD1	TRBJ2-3	CASRRGTGGTDTQYF	TGTGCCAGCAGACGAGGGACAGGGGGCACAGATACGCAGTATTTT